A selection of T cell receptor beta chains follows, all from one sample in a study of OX40 agonist ivuxolimab in advanced cancers. Sequencing was performed with immunoSEQ multiplex PCR; in TCRdb, only in-frame clones are kept and a portion is missing. This table has more than 25,000 clones, about 81% appearing once. Source: CD4+ or CD8+ T cells sorted from blood, taken in a trial of the OX40 agonist ivuxolimab. Receptor source: an adult with an advanced solid tumor such as melanoma, head and neck, liver or kidney cancer. The CDR3 runs from the conserved cysteine through the conserved F or W. Fields, in order: J gene, D gene, clone size, V gene, CDR3 protein, CDR3 DNA. D genes are given only for firm matches. Rows may omit the clone size; those that give it use once, few, many or a size class.

TRBJ2-1 | . | . | TRBV4-3 | CASSQDSALGGEQFF | TGCGCCAGCAGCCAGGACTCCGCGCTTGGGGGTGAGCAGTTCTTC
TRBJ2-3 | . | . | TRBV4-1 | CASSLVQGTSTDTQYF | TGCGCCAGCAGCCTCGTACAGGGAACTAGCACAGATACGCAGTATTTT
TRBJ2-1 | TRBD2 | . | TRBV5-1 | CASSPFGGRGGFDEQFF | TGCGCCAGCAGCCCGTTTGGAGGGCGGGGGGGCTTCGATGAGCAGTTCTTC
TRBJ2-7 | . | . | TRBV14 | CASSVSGNEQYF | TGTGCCAGCAGCGTCTCAGGGAACGAGCAGTACTTC
TRBJ2-1 | . | . | TRBV5-1 | CASTWRGFGNEQFF | TGCGCCAGCACCTGGAGGGGGTTCGGCAATGAGCAGTTCTTC
TRBJ1-2 | . | . | TRBV5-6 | CASRSQGGYTF | TGTGCCAGCAGAAGTCAGGGGGGCTACACCTTC
TRBJ1-4 | . | . | TRBV28 | CASSLSASVFF | TGTGCCAGCAGCCTGTCGGCATCTGTGTTTTTT
TRBJ2-7 | . | . | TRBV11-2 | CASSVGATYEQYF | TGTGCCAGCAGCGTGGGGGCTACCTACGAGCAGTACTTC
TRBJ2-5 | TRBD1 | . | TRBV11-3 | CASSQRDRGLGETQYF | TGTGCCAGCAGCCAGAGGGACAGGGGGCTGGGAGAGACCCAGTACTTC
TRBJ2-3 | TRBD2 | . | TRBV5-6 | CASSSGLAGVTDTQYF | TGTGCCAGCAGCTCTGGACTAGCGGGGGTGACAGATACGCAGTATTTT
TRBJ1-1 | . | . | TRBV30 | CAWTLRGTEAFF | TGTGCCTGGACGCTCAGGGGCACTGAAGCTTTCTTT
TRBJ2-2 | TRBD2 | . | TRBV4-1 | CASSQDDLAGPTGELFF | TGCGCCAGCAGCCAAGATGACCTAGCGGGGCCCACCGGGGAGCTGTTTTTT
TRBJ2-7 | TRBD2 | . | TRBV19 | CASSPAGDYEQYF | TGTGCCAGTAGTCCAGCGGGAGACTACGAGCAGTACTTC
TRBJ2-7 | TRBD2 | once | TRBV5-1 | CASRLSGRIYEQYF | TGCGCCAGCAGGCTTAGCGGGAGGATATACGAGCAGTACTTC
TRBJ2-1 | TRBD2 | . | TRBV7-3 | CASSLRLVLAGGRNRIGAHNEQFF | TGTGCCAGCAGCTTAAGGTTAGTCCTAGCGGGGGGTCGGAACAGGATTGGGGCACACAATGAGCAGTTCTTC
TRBJ2-7 | . | . | TRBV13 | CASSPPTGAYEQYF | TGTGCCAGCAGCCCACCGACAGGAGCCTACGAGCAGTACTTC
TRBJ1-2 | . | . | TRBV7-6 | CASSLAQASGYTF | TGTGCCAGCAGCTTAGCACAGGCCAGTGGCTACACCTTC